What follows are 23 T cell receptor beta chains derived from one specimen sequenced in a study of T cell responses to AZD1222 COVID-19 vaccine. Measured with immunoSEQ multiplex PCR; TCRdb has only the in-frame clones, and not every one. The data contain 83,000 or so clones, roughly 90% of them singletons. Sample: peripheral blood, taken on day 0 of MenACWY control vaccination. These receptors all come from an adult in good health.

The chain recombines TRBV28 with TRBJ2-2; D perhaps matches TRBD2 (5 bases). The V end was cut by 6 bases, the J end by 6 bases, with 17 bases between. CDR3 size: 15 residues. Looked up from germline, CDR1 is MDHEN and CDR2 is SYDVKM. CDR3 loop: CASRPREERAGELFF. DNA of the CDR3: TGTGCCAGCAGACCACGAGAGGAGAGGGCCGGGGAGCTGTTTTTT.

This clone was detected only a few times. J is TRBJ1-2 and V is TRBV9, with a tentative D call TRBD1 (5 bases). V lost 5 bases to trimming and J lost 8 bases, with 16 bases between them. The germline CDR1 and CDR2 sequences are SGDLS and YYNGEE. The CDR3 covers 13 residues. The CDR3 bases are TGTGCCAGCAGAGCATCAGGGACGGGAGGCTACACCTTC. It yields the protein CASRASGTGGYTF.

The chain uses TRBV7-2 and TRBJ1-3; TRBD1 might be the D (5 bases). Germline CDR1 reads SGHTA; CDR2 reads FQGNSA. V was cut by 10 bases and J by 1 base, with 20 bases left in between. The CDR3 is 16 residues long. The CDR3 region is CATDRQAGDSGNTIYF. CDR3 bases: TGTGCCACCGACCGGCAGGCGGGGGATTCTGGAAACACCATATATTTT.

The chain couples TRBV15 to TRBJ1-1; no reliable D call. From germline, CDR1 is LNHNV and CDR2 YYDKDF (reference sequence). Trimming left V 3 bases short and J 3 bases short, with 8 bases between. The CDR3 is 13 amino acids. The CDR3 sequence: CATSSQKDTEAFF. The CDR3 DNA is TGTGCCACCAGCAGTCAGAAGGACACTGAAGCTTTCTTT.

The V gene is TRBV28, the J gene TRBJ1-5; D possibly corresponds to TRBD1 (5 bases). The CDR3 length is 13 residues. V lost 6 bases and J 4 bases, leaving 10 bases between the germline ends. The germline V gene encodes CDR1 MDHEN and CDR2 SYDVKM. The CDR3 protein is CASRGPQNQPQHF. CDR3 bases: TGTGCCAGCAGGGGGCCGCAAAATCAGCCCCAGCATTTT.

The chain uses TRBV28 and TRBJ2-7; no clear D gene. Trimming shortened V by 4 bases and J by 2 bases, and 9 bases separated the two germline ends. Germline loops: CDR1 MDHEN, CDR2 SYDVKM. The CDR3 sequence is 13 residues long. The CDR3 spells CASSSTATYEQYF. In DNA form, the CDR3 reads TGTGCCAGCAGTTCCACGGCAACCTACGAGCAGTACTTC.

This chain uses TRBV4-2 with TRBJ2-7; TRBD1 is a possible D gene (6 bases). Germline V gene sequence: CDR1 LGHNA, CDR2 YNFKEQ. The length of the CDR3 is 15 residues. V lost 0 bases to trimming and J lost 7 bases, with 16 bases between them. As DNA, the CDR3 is TGTGCCAGCAGCCAAGATCAAAACAGGGTGGGGGAGCAGTACTTC. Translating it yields CASSQDQNRVGEQYF.

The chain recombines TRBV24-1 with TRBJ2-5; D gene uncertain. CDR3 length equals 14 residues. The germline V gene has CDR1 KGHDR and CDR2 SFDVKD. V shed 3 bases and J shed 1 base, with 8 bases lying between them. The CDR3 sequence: CATSDNLSQETQYF. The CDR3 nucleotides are TGTGCCACCAGTGATAATCTGAGCCAAGAGACCCAGTACTTC.

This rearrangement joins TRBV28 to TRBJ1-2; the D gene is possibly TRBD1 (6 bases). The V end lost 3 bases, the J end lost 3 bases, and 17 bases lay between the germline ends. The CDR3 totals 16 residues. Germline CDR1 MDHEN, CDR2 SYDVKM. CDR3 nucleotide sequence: TGTGCCAGCAGTTTTCAGTACGGCAGGGGAGACTATGGCTACACCTTC. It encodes CASSFQYGRGDYGYTF.

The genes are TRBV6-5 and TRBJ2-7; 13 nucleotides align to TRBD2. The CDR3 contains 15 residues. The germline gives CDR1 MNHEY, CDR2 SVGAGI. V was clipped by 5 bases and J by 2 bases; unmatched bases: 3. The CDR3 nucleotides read TGTGCCAGCAGTAGGACTAGCGGGGGCACCTACGAGCAGTACTTC. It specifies CASSRTSGGTYEQYF.

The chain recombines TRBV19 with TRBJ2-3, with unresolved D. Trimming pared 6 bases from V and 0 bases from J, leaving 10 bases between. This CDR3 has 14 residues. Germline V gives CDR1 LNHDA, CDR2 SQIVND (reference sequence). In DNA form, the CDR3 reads TGTGCCAGTAGCCCAACGTACAGCACAGATACGCAGTATTTT. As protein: CASSPTYSTDTQYF.

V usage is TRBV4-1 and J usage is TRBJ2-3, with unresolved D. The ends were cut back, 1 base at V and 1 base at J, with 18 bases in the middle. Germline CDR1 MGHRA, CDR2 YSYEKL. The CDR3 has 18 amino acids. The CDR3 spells CASSQVDMGLIRTDTQYF. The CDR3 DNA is TGCGCCAGCAGCCAAGTTGACATGGGCCTGATTCGCACAGATACGCAGTATTTT.

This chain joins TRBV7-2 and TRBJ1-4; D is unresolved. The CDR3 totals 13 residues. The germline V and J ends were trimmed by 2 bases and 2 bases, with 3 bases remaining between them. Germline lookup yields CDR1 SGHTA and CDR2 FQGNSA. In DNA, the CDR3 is TGTGCCAGCAGCTTAATGACTAATGAAAAACTGTTTTTT. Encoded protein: CASSLMTNEKLFF. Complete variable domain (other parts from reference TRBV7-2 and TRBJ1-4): GAGVSQSPSNKVTEKGKDVELRCDPISGHTALYWYRQSLGQGLEFLIYFQGNSAPDKSGLPSDRFSAERTGGSVSTLTIQRTQQEDSAVYLCASSLMTNEKLFFGSGTQLSVL.

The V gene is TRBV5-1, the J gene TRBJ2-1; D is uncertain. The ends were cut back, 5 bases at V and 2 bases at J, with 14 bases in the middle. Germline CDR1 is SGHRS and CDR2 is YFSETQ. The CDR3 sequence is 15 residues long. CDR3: CASRYATTAYNEQFF. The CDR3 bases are TGCGCCAGCAGGTACGCTACAACAGCCTACAATGAGCAGTTCTTC.

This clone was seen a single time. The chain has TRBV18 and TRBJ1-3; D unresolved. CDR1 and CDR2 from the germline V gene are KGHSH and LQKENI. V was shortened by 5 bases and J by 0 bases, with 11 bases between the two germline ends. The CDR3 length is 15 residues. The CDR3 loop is CASSNELNSGNTIYF. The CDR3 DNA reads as TGTGCCAGCTCAAACGAACTAAACTCTGGAAACACCATATATTTT.

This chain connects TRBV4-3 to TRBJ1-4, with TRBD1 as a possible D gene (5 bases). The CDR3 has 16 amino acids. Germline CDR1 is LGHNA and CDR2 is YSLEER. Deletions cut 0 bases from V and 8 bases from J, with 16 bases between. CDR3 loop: CASSQDLGWGEEKLFF. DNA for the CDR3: TGCGCCAGCAGCCAAGATTTGGGGTGGGGGGAGGAAAAACTGTTTTTT.

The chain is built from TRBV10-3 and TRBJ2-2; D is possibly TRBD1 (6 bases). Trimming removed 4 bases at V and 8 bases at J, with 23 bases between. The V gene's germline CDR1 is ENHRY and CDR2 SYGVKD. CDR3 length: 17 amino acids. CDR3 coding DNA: TGTGCCATCAGTGGGTCCAGGGGATCCGAAACCCGGGGGGAGCTGTTTTTT. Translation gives CAISGSRGSETRGELFF.

CDR3 sequence reads: CASSIQLDYGYTF. Here the CDR3 DNA reads TGTGCCAGTTCTATCCAGCTGGACTATGGCTACACCTTC. The chain is built from TRBV19 and TRBJ1-2; D remains ambiguous. V lost 8 bases and J 3 bases, leaving 13 bases between the germline ends. The CDR3 extends over 13 amino acids. Per germline, CDR1 LNHDA and CDR2 SQIVND (reference sequence). Together with reference TRBV19 and TRBJ1-2, the CDR3 gives the full variable domain: DGGITQSPKYLFRKEGQNVTLSCEQNLNHDAMYWYRQDPGQGLRLIYYSQIVNDFQKGDIAEGYSVSREKKESFPLTVTSAQKNPTAFYLCASSIQLDYGYTFGSGTRLTVV.

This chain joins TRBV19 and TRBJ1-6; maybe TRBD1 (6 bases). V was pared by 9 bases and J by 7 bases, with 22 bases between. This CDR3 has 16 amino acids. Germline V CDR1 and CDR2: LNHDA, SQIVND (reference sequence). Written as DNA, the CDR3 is TGTGCCAGCACTCGAGGGGGGGAAGCACCCAATTCACCCCTCCACTTT. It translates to CASTRGGEAPNSPLHF.

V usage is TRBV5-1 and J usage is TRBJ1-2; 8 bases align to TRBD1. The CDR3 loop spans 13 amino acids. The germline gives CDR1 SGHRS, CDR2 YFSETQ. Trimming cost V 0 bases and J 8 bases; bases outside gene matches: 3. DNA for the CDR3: TGCGCCAGCAGCTTGGGACAGGGGAGAGGCTACACCTTC. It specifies CASSLGQGRGYTF.

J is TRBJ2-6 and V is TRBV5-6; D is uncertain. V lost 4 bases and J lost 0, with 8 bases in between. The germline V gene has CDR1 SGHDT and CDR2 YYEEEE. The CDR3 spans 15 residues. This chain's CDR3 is CASSLTDSGANVLTF. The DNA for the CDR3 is TGTGCCAGCAGCCTGACGGACTCTGGGGCCAACGTCCTGACTTTC.

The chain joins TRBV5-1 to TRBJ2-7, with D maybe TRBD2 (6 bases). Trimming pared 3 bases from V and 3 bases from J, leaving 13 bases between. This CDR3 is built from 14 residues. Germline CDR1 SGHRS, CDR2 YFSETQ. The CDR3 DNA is TGCGCCAGCAGCTATGGGACTGGGAACTACGAGCAGTACTTC. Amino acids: CASSYGTGNYEQYF.

The CDR3 is CAIGIPEGEAFF. The CDR3 region has the DNA TGTGCCATCGGCATCCCGGAGGGTGAAGCTTTCTTT. This sequence joins TRBV10-3 and TRBJ1-1; D uncertain. CDR1 is ENHRY, CDR2 SYGVKD, per germline. V was cut by 8 bases and J by 7 bases, with 14 bases left in between. The CDR3 sequence is 12 residues long.